The rows below give T cell receptor beta chains drawn from one sample of a study of spatial heterogeneity in lung cancer. One entry per CDR3 protein, called by TCRdb with MiXCR from the 5' RACE reads. Among 36,000 or so distinct CDR3 sequences listed, roughly 5% were seen once. Here the sequenced sample was PBMCs, taken at surgery. The receptor source for this set is a female donor with early-stage non-small cell lung cancer. Each CDR3 is given with its conserved first and last residue. The D gene is left open where the match is weak. A clone size is listed for some rows: how often the clone was seen (once, few, many), or a class if it is expanded.

CDR3aa | CDR3nt | d_gene | j_gene | abundance | v_gene
CASSPPPGSNEQFF | TGTGCCAGCAGCCCGCCCCCGGGGAGTAATGAGCAGTTCTTC | - | TRBJ2-1 | many | TRBV9
CSVDEGQETQYF | TGCAGCGTTGATGAGGGCCAAGAGACCCAGTACTTC | - | TRBJ2-5 | many | TRBV29-1
CSASSGDRVAFF | TGCAGTGCTAGCTCGGGGGACCGGGTAGCTTTCTTT | - | TRBJ1-1 | many | TRBV20-1
CASSQGWGGTYEQYF | TGCGCCAGCAGCCAAGGGTGGGGGGGCACCTACGAGCAGTACTTC | - | TRBJ2-7 | - | TRBV4-3
CASSLGRYGYTF | TGTGCCAGCAGCTTAGGCCGTTATGGCTACACCTTC | - | TRBJ1-2 | many | TRBV7-2
CASSQERLVQETQYF | TGCGCCAGCAGCCAAGAGAGACTAGTCCAAGAGACCCAGTACTTC | - | TRBJ2-5 | few | TRBV4-1
CASSLGSREQFF | TGTGCCAGCAGCTTAGGATCCCGGGAGCAGTTCTTC | - | TRBJ2-1 | many | TRBV7-2
CASSLDQGGNIQYF | TGCGCCAGCAGCTTGGATCAGGGAGGAAACATTCAGTACTTC | - | TRBJ2-4 | many | TRBV5-1
CASSDISNTGELFF | TGTGCCAGCAGTGACATCTCGAACACCGGGGAGCTGTTTTTT | - | TRBJ2-2 | many | TRBV6-6
CASSFTGGGHNEQFF | TGTGCCAGCAGCTTCACAGGGGGCGGACATAATGAGCAGTTCTTC | TRBD1 | TRBJ2-1 | many | TRBV11-2
CASSGQGGVYNSPLHF | TGTGCCAGCAGCGGGCAAGGGGGTGTCTATAATTCACCCCTCCACTTT | - | TRBJ1-6 | many | TRBV7-2
CASTPGIIDSPLHF | TGTGCCAGCACTCCGGGGATAATCGATTCACCCCTCCACTTT | - | TRBJ1-6 | - | TRBV6-5
CSGGQSTRDTQYF | TGCAGCGGCGGCCAATCCACCCGAGATACGCAGTATTTT | - | TRBJ2-3 | many | TRBV29-1
CAIADPSYTGELFF | TGTGCCATCGCGGACCCCTCTTACACCGGGGAGCTGTTTTTT | - | TRBJ2-2 | many | TRBV19
CASKLVADTQYF | TGTGCCAGCAAGCTGGTGGCAGATACGCAGTATTTT | - | TRBJ2-3 | many | TRBV2
CASSIQGQGASEQFF | TGCGCCAGCAGTATACAGGGACAGGGGGCGAGTGAGCAGTTCTTC | TRBD1 | TRBJ2-1 | many | TRBV5-1
CASSPHQGLDGNEQFF | TGTGCCAGCAGCCCCCACCAGGGACTAGATGGCAATGAGCAGTTCTTC | TRBD2 | TRBJ2-1 | many | TRBV11-3
CASSYSPGANEQFF | TGTGCCAGCAGTTACTCTCCAGGGGCTAATGAGCAGTTCTTC | - | TRBJ2-1 | - | TRBV6-6
CSAQTGPYEQYF | TGCAGTGCTCAGACAGGCCCCTACGAGCAGTACTTC | - | TRBJ2-7 | many | TRBV20-1
CSARDRITAYEQYF | TGCAGTGCCCGAGACAGGATAACCGCCTACGAGCAGTACTTC | - | TRBJ2-7 | many | TRBV20-1
CASSFGGLARQETQYF | TGTGCCAGCAGTTTCGGGGGACTAGCCCGCCAAGAGACCCAGTACTTC | TRBD2 | TRBJ2-5 | many | TRBV12-3/TRBV12-4
CASSLETDLQYF | TGTGCCAGCAGCTTAGAGACGGACCTGCAGTACTTC | - | TRBJ2-7 | many | TRBV7-9
CASSLRDLADTQYF | TGTGCCAGTAGTCTACGGGACCTGGCGGATACGCAGTATTTT | - | TRBJ2-3 | - | TRBV19
CASSPFGTALQETQYF | TGTGCCAGCTCACCATTCGGGACGGCTCTCCAAGAGACCCAGTACTTC | - | TRBJ2-5 | - | TRBV18
CSFKTSSYEQYF | TGCAGTTTCAAGACTAGCTCCTACGAGCAGTACTTC | - | TRBJ2-7 | many | TRBV20-1
CASSFTSGGGETQYF | TGCGCCAGCAGCTTCACTAGCGGAGGCGGGGAGACCCAGTACTTC | TRBD2 | TRBJ2-5 | many | TRBV5-1
CSALSGTNTGELFF | TGCAGTGCTTTAAGCGGGACGAACACCGGGGAGCTGTTTTTT | TRBD2 | TRBJ2-2 | many | TRBV20-1
CASSQDHRKYTDTQYF | TGCGCCAGCAGCCAAGATCATAGGAAGTACACAGATACGCAGTATTTT | - | TRBJ2-3 | many | TRBV4-1
CASSLGDPTEQYF | TGTGCCAGTAGCCTGGGTGACCCTACTGAGCAGTACTTC | - | TRBJ2-7 | many | TRBV19
CATGSKREGDDFYEQYF | TGTGCCACCGGGTCCAAACGGGAGGGCGACGATTTCTACGAGCAGTACTTC | TRBD2 | TRBJ2-7 | many | TRBV24-1